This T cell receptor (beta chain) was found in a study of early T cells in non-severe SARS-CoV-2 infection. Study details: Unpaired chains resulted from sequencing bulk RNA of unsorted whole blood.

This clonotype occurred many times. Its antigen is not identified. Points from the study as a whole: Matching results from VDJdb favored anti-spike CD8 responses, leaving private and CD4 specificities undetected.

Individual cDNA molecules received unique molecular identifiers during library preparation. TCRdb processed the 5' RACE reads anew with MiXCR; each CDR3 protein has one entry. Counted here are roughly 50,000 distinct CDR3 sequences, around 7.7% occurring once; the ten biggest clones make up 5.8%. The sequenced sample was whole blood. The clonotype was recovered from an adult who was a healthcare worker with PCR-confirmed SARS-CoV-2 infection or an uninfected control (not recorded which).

The CDR3 region is CSARDLASRGDTQYF. In nucleotides, the CDR3 is TGCAGTGCTAGAGATCTGGCTAGCAGGGGAGATACGCAGTATTTT. The chain couples TRBV20-1 to TRBJ2-3; D might be TRBD1 (6 bases). The V gene lost 0 bases and the J gene lost 5 bases, with 15 bases spanning the gap. This CDR3 comprises 15 residues. Germline CDR1 DFQATT, CDR2 SNEGSKA (reference sequence).